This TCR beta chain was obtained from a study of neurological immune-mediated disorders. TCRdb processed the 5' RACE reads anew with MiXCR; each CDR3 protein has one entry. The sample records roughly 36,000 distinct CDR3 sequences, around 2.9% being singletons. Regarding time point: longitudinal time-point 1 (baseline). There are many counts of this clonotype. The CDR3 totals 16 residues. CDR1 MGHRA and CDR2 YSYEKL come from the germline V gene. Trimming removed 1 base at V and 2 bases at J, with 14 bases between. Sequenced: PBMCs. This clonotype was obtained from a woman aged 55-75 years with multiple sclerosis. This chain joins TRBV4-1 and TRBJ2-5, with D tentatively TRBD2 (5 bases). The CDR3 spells CASSQGQVARQETQYF. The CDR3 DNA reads TGCGCCAGCAGCCAAGGTCAGGTAGCGAGGCAAGAGACCCAGTACTTC.